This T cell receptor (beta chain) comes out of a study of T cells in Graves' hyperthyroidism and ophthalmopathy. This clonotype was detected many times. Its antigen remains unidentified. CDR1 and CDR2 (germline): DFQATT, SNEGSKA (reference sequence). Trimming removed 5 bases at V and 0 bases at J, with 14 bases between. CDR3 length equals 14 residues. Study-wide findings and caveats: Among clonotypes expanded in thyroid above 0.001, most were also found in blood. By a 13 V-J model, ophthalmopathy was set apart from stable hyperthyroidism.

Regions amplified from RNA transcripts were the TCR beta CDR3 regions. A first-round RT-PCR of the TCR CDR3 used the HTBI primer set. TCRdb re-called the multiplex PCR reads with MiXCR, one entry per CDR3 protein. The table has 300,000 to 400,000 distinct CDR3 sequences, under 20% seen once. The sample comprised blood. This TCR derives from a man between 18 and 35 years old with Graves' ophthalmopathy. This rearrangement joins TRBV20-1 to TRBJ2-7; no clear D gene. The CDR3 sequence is CSAASSAYSYEQYF. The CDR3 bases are TGCAGTGCTGCATCTAGTGCCTACTCCTACGAGCAGTACTTC.